The clone carrying this TCR beta chain occurred many times. This entry belongs to a study of T cells in Graves' hyperthyroidism and ophthalmopathy. RNA transcripts provided the source from which TCR beta CDR3 regions were amplified. HTBI primers were employed in a first-round RT-PCR of the TCR CDR3. From the multiplex PCR reads, TCRdb called clonotypes with MiXCR, one entry per CDR3 protein. Of about 290,000 distinct CDR3 sequences in the sample, roughly 17% were seen once. CDR3 length equals 19 residues. Trimming removed 4 bases from V and 8 bases from J, with 30 bases in between. Germline V gene lookup returns CDR1 SGHAT and CDR2 FQNNGV.

Sample: blood. This sequence joins TRBV11-2 and TRBJ2-1; D might be TRBD2 (6 bases). This sequence originates from a man aged 30 to 45 with Graves' hyperthyroidism. This CDR3 is CASSSHGTGTHNARHEQFF. CDR3 nucleotide sequence: TGTGCCAGCAGCTCCCACGGTACCGGGACTCACAATGCCCGACATGAGCAGTTCTTC.